This TCR beta chain was observed in a study of CD8+ T cells in alopecia areata. General study findings and limits: Resident alphabeta T cells of normal skin are also sequenced in scalp samples.

In the case of this clone: The antigen remains undetermined. Genes and germline come from the mouse. The missing CDR3 end, 4 residues past where the read stops, is filled in from the germline J gene. Distinct nucleotide sequences in the sample also encode this CDR3.

RNA was extracted and reverse transcribed into cDNA as the sequencing template. The method was immunoSEQ multiplex PCR; TCRdb's version includes in-frame clones alone and lacks a portion of them. The profile covers approximately 300,000 clones, none occurring a single time. Scientists pooled cutaneous lymph node cells and sorted them on CD4, CD8alpha, NKG2D, NKG2ACE and other markers. CDR3 length equals 14 residues. V dropped 4 bases and J dropped 0 bases, with 8 bases sitting between them. In germline, CDR1 is NSQYPW, CDR2 LRSPGD (reference sequence). This sequence originates from a C3H/HeJ mouse with alopecia areata. The MHC haplotype of this mouse line is H2-k. This chain joins TRBV1 and TRBJ2-5; the D gene is possibly TRBD1 (5 bases). Input material: CD4+ T cells sorted from a lymph node. CDR3 DNA (partial): TGCACCTGCAGTGGAGGACAAAACCAAGAC. Protein: CTCSGGQNQD. The whole CDR3 sequence reads CTCSGGQNQDTQYF.